Given below is one T cell receptor (beta chain) in context. Its antigen is unknown. One base away there is no much larger clone; base qualities are not given. This entry is derived from a study of blood T cell repertoires in COVID-19 (TCRdb year 2020). Regarding the study in general: Samples from collaborators originated in the United States, Italy and Spain and spanned both the acute and convalescent phases of COVID-19. The prospective study material was composed of cDNA or gDNA derived from T cells, B-cell-depleted T cells, or PBMCs. The dataset comprised deeply sampled blood TCRbeta repertoires from subjects exposed to, actively infected with, or recovered from COVID-19. The repertoires were made available in a free public database intended to serve as a resource for research on the immune response to SARS-CoV-2. Samples were obtained from the ongoing ImmuneRACE study (first 160 participants) and from 1,200 or so subjects provided by 6 global collaborators. Nearly every sample came with metadata listing a de-identified subject ID, COVID-19 status, age in years and sex. Where available, HLA class I and class II types were obtained from metadata supplied by the sample provider rather than from assay-based typing. The paper's findings and limits, for the study overall: Clinical and demographic metadata were provided uncurated, with the amount varying by source and participant.

Whole blood was collected in K2EDTA tubes by collaborating institutions according to the institutions' own protocols. For TCRbeta analysis, collaborator samples were shipped as frozen whole blood, as isolated PBMCs, or as DNA extracted from either sample type. TCRbeta CDR3 regions were amplified from genomic DNA by means of the immunoSEQ Assay, a bias-controlled multiplex PCR. The original methods were these. Within the assay, amplification of reference gene primers was used to estimate how many nucleated cells each sample contained. Sequence reads were collapsed and filtered to measure the absolute abundance of every unique TCRbeta CDR3 rearrangement. For each sample, productive Simpson clonality was calculated by taking the square root of Simpson's diversity index across productive rearrangements. In its TCRdb copy, this immuneACCESS table keeps in-frame sequences only and misses some clones. Where compared with another copy, unresolved V genes explain less than half of these, and the others have no known cause. V and J calls and clone size follow that table, whereas D and trimming were derived from the DNA. The sample table shows roughly 160,000 clones, and about 80% are seen once. Roughly 1.9% of the sample lies in the top ten.

Source material: peripheral blood. The clonotype comes from a woman older than 75 with acute or convalescent COVID-19.

The CDR3 in this case is CASSLQPLAGGRTDTQYF. In nucleotide form, the sequence is TGTGCCAGTAGTCTTCAACCCTTAGCGGGAGGTCGGACAGATACGCAGTATTTT. The sequence links TRBV19 to TRBJ2-3; 10 central nucleotides agree with TRBD2. The germline V and J ends show losses of 5 bases and 3 bases respectively, and no gene match explains 14 bases of the junction. Per the germline V gene (reference sequence), LNHDA is the CDR1 and SQIVND is the CDR2. The CDR3 has 18 amino acids, counting the end cysteine and phenylalanine. Left in the record is the CDR3 DNA by itself, 54 bases read in frame from the first base.